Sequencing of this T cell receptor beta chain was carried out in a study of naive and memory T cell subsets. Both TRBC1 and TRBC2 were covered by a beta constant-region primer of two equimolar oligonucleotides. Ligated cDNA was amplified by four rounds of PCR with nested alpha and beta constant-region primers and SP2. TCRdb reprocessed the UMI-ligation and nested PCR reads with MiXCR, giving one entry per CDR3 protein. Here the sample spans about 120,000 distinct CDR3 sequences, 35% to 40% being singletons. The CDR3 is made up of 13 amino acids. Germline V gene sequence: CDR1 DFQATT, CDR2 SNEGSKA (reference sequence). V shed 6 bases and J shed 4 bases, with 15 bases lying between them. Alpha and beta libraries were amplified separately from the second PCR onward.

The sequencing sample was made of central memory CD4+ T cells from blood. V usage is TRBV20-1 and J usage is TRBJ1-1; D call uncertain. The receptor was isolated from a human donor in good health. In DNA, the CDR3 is TGCAGTGCGAAAGAGGCAGGAAGCACTGAAGCTTTCTTT. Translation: CSAKEAGSTEAFF.